The 7 T cell receptor beta chains listed next were all sequenced from one sample in a study of cytomegalovirus exposure and HLA in healthy donors. Only in-frame clones appear in the TCRdb table, and some are missing; sequencing was by immunoSEQ multiplex PCR. The profile shows approximately 97,000 clones, approximately 95% of them singletons. The sequenced sample was PBMCs. Receptors were obtained from a woman in her 30s in good health and CMV-seropositive.

This chain joins TRBV12-5 and TRBJ1-3, with a possible D match to TRBD1 (5 bases). V was cut by 3 bases and J by 2 bases, with 14 bases left in between. Germline CDR1 LGHNT, CDR2 FRNRAP. This CDR3 is 16 amino acids long. The CDR3 loop is CASGFGQGLAGNTIYF. CDR3 bases: TGTGCTAGTGGTTTCGGGCAGGGACTAGCTGGAAACACCATATATTTT.

The chain combines TRBV21-1 with TRBJ2-7; the table's D call TRBD2 went unverified against the DNA. TRBV21-1 is described as a pseudogene. The CDR3 is 18 residues long. Here the CDR3 reads CASSKDGLAGVESYEQYF. The CDR3 coding sequence is TGTGCCAGCAGCAAAGATGGGCTAGCGGGAGTAGAGAGTTATGAGCAGTACTTC.

V gene TRBV19 combines with J gene TRBJ2-1, with TRBD1 matching 9 bases. The CDR3 is 13 amino acids. Looked up from germline, CDR1 is LNHDA and CDR2 is SQIVND (reference sequence). The V segment lost 9 bases and the J segment 7 bases; nucleotides outside the gene matches: 7. CDR3 coding DNA: TGTGCCAGCCGGGACAGGGTGATTAATGAGCAGTTCTTC. Its protein product is CASRDRVINEQFF.

The chain combines TRBV11-3 with TRBJ2-7; D remains ambiguous. The CDR3 is made up of 13 amino acids. CDR1 and CDR2 from the germline V gene are SGHNT and YENEEA. V lost 0 bases and J lost 6, with 9 bases in between. The CDR3: CASSLDRATEQYF. As DNA, the CDR3 is TGTGCCAGCAGCTTAGATAGAGCGACCGAGCAGTACTTC. Supplemented by reference TRBV11-3 and TRBJ2-7, the full variable domain reads EAGVVQSPRYKIIEKKQPVAFWCNPISGHNTLYWYLQNLGQGPELLIRYENEEAVDDSQLPKDRFSAERLKGVDSTLKIQPAELGDSAVYLCASSLDRATEQYFGPGTRLTVT.

This chain uses TRBV4-3 with TRBJ2-3; D not certain. Germline assignment: CDR1 LGHNA and CDR2 YSLEER. V lost 1 base and J 1 base, leaving 9 bases between the germline ends. CDR3 size: 15 residues. The CDR3 is CASSQAGSGTDTQYF. CDR3 sequence (DNA): TGCGCCAGCAGCCAAGCAGGATCAGGCACAGATACGCAGTATTTT.

The V and J genes are TRBV4-1 and TRBJ2-7; D is perhaps TRBD2 (6 bases). Germline CDR1 MGHRA, CDR2 YSYEKL. The V gene lost 0 bases and the J gene lost 3 bases, with 15 bases spanning the gap. This CDR3 comprises 16 residues. CDR3 DNA sequence: TGCGCCAGCAGCCAAGATGGTGAACTAGCTCACTACGAGCAGTACTTC. Protein product: CASSQDGELAHYEQYF.

This clone has more than one count but fewer than ten. V gene TRBV7-2 combines with J gene TRBJ2-7; D call uncertain. Per germline, CDR1 SGHTA and CDR2 FQGNSA. This CDR3 region has 11 residues. V was trimmed by 2 bases and J by 5 bases, leaving 4 bases between them. CDR3 bases: TGTGCCAGCAGCTTACTCCACGAGCAGTACTTC. Amino acid sequence: CASSLLHEQYF.